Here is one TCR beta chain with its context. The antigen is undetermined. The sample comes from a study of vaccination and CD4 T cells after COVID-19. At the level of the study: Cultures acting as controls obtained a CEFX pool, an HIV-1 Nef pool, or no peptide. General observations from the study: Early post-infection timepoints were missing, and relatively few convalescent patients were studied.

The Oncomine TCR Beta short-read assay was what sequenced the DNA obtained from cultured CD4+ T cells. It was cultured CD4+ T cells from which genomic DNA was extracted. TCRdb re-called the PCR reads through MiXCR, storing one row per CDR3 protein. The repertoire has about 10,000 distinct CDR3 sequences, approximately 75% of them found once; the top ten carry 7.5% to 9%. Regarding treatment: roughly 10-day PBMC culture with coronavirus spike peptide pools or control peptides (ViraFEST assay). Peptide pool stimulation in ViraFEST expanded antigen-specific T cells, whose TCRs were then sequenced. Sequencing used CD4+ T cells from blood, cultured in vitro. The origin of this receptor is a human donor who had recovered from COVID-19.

CDR3 amino acids: CASRMISGNTIYF. The CDR3 nucleotides are TGTGCCAGCAGAATGATCTCTGGAAACACCATATATTTT. The chain has TRBV7-8 and TRBJ1-3, with D unresolved. The ends were cut back, 6 bases at V and 0 bases at J, with 6 bases in the middle. Germline loops: CDR1 SGHVS, CDR2 FQNEAQ. CDR3 length: 13 residues.